These T cell receptor beta chains were read from a single sample in a study of CD8+ T cells in alopecia areata. Libraries were prepared by immunoSEQ multiplex PCR; TCRdb keeps only in-frame clonotypes and omits some of them. The sample shows about 140,000 clones, around 51% of them seen only once. Sequencing was performed on CD4+ T cells sorted from blood, taken at week 0. The receptors here all came from a human donor with alopecia areata. The CDR3 runs from the conserved cysteine through the conserved F or W. D genes are given only for firm matches. Some rows mark clone size as missing; the rest say once, few, many or name a class of expanded clone.

CDR3,DNA,J,size,length,V,D
CASLPAGPTGELFF,TGCGCCAGCCTCCCGGCGGGGCCGACCGGGGAGCTGTTTTTT,TRBJ2-2,NA,14,TRBV4-1,NA
CASSFNSYGYTF,TGTGCCAGCAGTTTCAACAGCTATGGCTACACCTTC,TRBJ1-2,NA,12,TRBV28,NA
CASSPPATAKNIQYF,TGTGCCAGCTCACCACCGGCAACAGCCAAAAACATTCAGTACTTC,TRBJ2-4,NA,15,TRBV18,NA
CASSSNQGPLGYTF,TGTGCCAGCAGCTCGAATCAGGGCCCCTTGGGCTACACCTTC,TRBJ1-2,few,14,TRBV5-6,NA
CASRRQGASYEQYF,TGTGCCAGTAGGAGACAGGGGGCATCCTACGAGCAGTACTTC,TRBJ2-7,NA,14,TRBV19,TRBD1
CASSYRFGNYEQYF,TGTGCCAGCAGTTATAGATTTGGCAACTACGAGCAGTACTTC,TRBJ2-7,few,14,TRBV6-5,NA
CAWSRMNTEAFF,TGTGCCTGGAGTAGGATGAACACTGAAGCTTTCTTT,TRBJ1-1,NA,12,TRBV30,NA
CASRTTGAGEKLFF,TGTGCCAGCCGTACGACAGGGGCGGGTGAAAAACTGTTTTTT,TRBJ1-4,NA,14,TRBV27,TRBD1
CASRPRQGKMEPQHF,TGTGCCAGCAGACCACGACAGGGAAAAATGGAGCCCCAGCATTTT,TRBJ1-5,NA,15,TRBV2,TRBD1
CAWSDNSDTQYF,TGTGCCTGGAGTGATAACTCCGATACGCAGTATTTT,TRBJ2-3,few,12,TRBV30,NA
CAWTSGRDTQYF,TGTGCCTGGACTAGCGGGAGAGATACGCAGTATTTT,TRBJ2-3,NA,12,TRBV30,TRBD2